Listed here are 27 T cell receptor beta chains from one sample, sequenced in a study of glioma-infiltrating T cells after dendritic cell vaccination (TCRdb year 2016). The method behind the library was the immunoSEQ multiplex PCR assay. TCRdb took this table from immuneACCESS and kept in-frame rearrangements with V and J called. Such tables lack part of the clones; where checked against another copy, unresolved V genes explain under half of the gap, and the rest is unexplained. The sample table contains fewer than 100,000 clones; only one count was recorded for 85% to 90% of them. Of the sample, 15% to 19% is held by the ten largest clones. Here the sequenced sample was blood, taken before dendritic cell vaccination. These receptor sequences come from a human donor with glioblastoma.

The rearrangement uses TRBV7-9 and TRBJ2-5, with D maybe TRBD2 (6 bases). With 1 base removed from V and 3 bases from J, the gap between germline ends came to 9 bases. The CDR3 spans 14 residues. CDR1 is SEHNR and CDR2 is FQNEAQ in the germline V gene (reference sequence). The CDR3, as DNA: TGTGCCAGCAGCTTAGTCACGGGGGAAGAGACCCAGTACTTC. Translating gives CASSLVTGEETQYF.

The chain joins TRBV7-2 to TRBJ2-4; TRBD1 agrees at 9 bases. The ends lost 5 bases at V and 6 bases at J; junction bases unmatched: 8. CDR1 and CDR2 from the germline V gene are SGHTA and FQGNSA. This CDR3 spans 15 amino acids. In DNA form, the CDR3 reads TGTGCCAGCAGCCGGGACAGGGTGGAGATAAACATTCAGTACTTC. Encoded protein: CASSRDRVEINIQYF.

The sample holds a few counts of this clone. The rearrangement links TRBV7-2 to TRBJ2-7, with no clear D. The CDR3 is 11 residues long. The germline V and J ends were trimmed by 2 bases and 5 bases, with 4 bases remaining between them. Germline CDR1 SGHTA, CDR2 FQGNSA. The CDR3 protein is CASSLSHEQYF. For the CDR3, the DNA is TGTGCCAGCAGCTTAAGCCACGAGCAGTACTTC.

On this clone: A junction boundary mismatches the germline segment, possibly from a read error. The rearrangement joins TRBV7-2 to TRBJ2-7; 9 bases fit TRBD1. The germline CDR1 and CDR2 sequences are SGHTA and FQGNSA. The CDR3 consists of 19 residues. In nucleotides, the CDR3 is TGTGCCAGCAGCTTATGGAGCCGAAAACCGGGACAGGGTCCCTACGAGCGGTACTTC. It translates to CASSLWSRKPGQGPYERYF. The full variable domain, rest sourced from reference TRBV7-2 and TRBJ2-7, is GAGVSQSPSNKVTEKGKDVELRCDPISGHTALYWYRQSLGQGLEFLIYFQGNSAPDKSGLPSDRFSAERTGGSVSTLTIQRTQQEDSAVYLCASSLWSRKPGQGPYERYFGPGTRLTVT.

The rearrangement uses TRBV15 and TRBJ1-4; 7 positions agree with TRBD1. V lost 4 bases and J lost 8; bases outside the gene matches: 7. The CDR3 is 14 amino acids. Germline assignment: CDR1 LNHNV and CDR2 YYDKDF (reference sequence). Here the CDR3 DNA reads TGTGCCACCAGCACGGGACAGAATATAGAAAAACTGTTTTTT. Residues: CATSTGQNIEKLFF.

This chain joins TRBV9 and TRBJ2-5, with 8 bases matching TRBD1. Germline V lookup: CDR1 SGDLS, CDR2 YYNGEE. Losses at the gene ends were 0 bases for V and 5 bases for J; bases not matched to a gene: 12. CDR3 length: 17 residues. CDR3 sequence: CASSVVTSRRGRETQYF. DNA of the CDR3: TGTGCCAGCAGCGTAGTAACTTCACGCAGGGGGCGGGAGACCCAGTACTTC.

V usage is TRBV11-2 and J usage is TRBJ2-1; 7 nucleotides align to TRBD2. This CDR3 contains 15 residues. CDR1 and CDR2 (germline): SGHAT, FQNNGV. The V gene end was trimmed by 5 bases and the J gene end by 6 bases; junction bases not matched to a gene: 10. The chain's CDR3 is CASSRVAGEFNEQFF. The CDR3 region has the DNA TGTGCCAGCAGCCGAGTCGCGGGAGAGTTCAATGAGCAGTTCTTC.

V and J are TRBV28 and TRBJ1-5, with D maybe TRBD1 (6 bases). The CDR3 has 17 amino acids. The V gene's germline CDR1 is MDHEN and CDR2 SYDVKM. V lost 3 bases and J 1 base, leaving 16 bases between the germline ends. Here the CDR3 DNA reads TGTGCCAGCAGTTTGAGGTGGCAGGGGTCGAGCAATCAGCCCCAGCATTTT. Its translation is CASSLRWQGSSNQPQHF.

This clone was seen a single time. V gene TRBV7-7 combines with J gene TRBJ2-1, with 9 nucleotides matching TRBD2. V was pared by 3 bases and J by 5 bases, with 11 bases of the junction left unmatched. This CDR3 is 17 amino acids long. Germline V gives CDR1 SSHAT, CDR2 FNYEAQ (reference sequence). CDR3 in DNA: TGTGCCAGCAGCTTCGGTCTAGCGGGAAGGATCAACAATGAGCAGTTCTTC. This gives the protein CASSFGLAGRINNEQFF.

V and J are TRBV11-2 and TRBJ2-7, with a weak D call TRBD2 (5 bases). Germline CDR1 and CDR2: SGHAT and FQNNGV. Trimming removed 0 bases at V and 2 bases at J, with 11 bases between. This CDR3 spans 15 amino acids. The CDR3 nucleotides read TGTGCCAGCAGCTTAGATGCGGGCTTACCCTACGAGCAGTACTTC. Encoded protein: CASSLDAGLPYEQYF.

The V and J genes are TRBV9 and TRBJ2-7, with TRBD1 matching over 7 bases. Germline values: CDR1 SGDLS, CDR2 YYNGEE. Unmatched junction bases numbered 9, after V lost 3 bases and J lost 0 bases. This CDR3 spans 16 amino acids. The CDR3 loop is CASSGPGTAASYEQYF. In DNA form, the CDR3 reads TGTGCCAGCAGCGGACCCGGGACAGCCGCCTCCTACGAGCAGTACTTC.

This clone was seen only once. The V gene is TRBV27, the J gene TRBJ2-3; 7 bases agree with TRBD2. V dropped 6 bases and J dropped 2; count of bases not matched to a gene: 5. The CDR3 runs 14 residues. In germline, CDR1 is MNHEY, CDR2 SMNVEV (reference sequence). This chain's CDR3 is CASSWTRHTDTQYF. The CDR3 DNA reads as TGTGCCAGCAGCTGGACTAGGCACACAGATACGCAGTATTTT.

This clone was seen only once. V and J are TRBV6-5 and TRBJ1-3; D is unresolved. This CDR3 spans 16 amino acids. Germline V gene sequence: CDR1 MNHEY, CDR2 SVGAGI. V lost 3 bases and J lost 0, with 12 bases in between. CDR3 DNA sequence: TGTGCCAGCAGTTATGGTCGGTTTACCTCTGGAAACACCATATATTTT. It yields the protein CASSYGRFTSGNTIYF.

The CDR3 is CASSYNGYEQYF. The CDR3 DNA sequence: TGTGCCAGCAGTTACAACGGCTACGAGCAGTACTTC. V is TRBV6-5 and J is TRBJ2-7; no clear D gene. The CDR3 is made up of 12 amino acids. CDR1 is MNHEY and CDR2 is SVGAGI in the germline V gene. V lost 2 bases to trimming and J lost 3 bases, with 5 bases between them.

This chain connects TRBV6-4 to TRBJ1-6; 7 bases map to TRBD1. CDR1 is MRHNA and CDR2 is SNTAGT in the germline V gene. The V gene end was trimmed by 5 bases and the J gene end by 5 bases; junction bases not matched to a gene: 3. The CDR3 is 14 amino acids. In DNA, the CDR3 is TGTGCCAGCAGTAAAACAGGGGATAATTCACCCCTCCACTTT. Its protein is CASSKTGDNSPLHF.

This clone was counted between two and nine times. This CDR3 reads CASSPRASEGNTIYF. CDR3 coding DNA: TGTGCCAGCTCACCACGCGCGTCTGAGGGAAACACCATATATTTT. The chain carries TRBV18 and TRBJ1-3; D remains unclear. The ends were cut back, 1 base at V and 4 bases at J, with 11 bases in the middle. Germline assignment: CDR1 KGHSH and CDR2 LQKENI. This CDR3 has 15 amino acids.

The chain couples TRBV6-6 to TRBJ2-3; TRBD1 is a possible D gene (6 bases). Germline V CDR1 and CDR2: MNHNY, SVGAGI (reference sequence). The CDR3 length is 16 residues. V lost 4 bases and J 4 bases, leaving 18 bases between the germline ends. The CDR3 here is CASSSLSTGWPDTQYF. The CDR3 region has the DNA TGTGCCAGCAGTTCCCTCTCGACAGGTTGGCCAGATACGCAGTATTTT.

CDR3 DNA: TGTGCCAGCAGTGACTCGAGGCGACGCTACTCCTACAATGAGCAGTTCTTC. Protein sequence: CASSDSRRRYSYNEQFF. The chain employs TRBV6-4 and TRBJ2-1; D ambiguous. The CDR3 totals 17 residues. CDR1 is MRHNA and CDR2 is SNTAGT in the germline V gene. Trimming took off 0 bases at V and 0 bases at J, with 12 bases between the two ends.

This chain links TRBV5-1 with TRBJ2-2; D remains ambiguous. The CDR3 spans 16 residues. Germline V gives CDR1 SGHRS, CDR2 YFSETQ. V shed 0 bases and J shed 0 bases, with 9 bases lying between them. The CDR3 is CASSLAAAANTGELFF. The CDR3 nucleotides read TGCGCCAGCAGCTTGGCTGCGGCCGCGAACACCGGGGAGCTGTTTTTT. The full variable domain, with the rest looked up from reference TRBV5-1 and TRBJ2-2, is KAGVTQTPRYLIKTRGQQVTLSCSPISGHRSVSWYQQTPGQGLQFLFEYFSETQRNKGNFPGRFSGRQFSNSRSEMNVSTLELGDSALYLCASSLAAAANTGELFFGEGSRLTVL.

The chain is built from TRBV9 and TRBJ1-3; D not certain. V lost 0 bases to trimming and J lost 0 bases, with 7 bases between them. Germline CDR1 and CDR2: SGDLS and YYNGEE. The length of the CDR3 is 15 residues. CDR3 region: CASSVDGSSGNTIYF. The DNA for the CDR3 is TGTGCCAGCAGCGTAGACGGTAGCTCTGGAAACACCATATATTTT.

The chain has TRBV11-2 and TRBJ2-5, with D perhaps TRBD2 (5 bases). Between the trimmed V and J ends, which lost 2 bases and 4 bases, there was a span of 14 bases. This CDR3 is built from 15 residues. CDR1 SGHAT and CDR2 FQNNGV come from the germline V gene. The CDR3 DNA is TGTGCCAGCAGCTTACAACCGCCTAGCCGAGAGACCCAGTACTTC. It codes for CASSLQPPSRETQYF.

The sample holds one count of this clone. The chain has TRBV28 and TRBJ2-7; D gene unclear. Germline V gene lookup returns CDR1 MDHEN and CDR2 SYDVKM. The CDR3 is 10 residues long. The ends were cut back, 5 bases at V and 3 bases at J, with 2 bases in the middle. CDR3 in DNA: TGTGCCAGCAGTCACTACGAGCAGTACTTC. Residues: CASSHYEQYF.

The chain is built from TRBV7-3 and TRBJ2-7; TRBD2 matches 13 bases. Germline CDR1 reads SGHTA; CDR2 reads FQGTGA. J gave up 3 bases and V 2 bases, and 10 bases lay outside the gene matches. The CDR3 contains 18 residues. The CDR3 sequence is CASSLFRTSGRSDYEQYF. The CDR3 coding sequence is TGTGCCAGCAGCTTATTTCGGACTAGCGGGAGATCCGACTACGAGCAGTACTTC.

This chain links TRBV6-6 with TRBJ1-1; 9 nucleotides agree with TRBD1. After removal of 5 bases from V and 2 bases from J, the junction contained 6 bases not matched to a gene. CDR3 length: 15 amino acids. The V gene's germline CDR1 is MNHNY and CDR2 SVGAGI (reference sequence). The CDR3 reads CASSPRTGVNTEAFF. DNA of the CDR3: TGTGCCAGCAGTCCTCGGACAGGGGTAAACACTGAAGCTTTCTTT.

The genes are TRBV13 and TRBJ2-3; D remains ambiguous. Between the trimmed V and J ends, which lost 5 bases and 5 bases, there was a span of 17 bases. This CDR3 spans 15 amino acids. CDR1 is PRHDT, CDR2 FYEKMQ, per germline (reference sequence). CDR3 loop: CASSPLSTREDTQYF. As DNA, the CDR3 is TGTGCCAGCAGCCCTCTATCAACGCGCGAAGATACGCAGTATTTT.

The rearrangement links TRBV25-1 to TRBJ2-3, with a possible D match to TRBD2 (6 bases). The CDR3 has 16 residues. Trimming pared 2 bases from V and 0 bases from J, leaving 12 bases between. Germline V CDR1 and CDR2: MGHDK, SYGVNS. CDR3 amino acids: CASSEKDGTSTDTQYF. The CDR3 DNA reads TGTGCCAGCAGTGAAAAGGACGGGACTAGCACAGATACGCAGTATTTT.

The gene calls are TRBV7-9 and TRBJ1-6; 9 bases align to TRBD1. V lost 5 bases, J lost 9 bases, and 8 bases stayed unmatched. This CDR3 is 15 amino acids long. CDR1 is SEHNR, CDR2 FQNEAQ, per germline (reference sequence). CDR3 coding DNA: TGTGCCAGCAGCCTCAGGGACAGGGTGGTTTCACCCCTCCACTTT. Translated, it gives CASSLRDRVVSPLHF. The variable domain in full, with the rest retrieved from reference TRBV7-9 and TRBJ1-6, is DTGVSQNPRHKITKRGQNVTFRCDPISEHNRLYWYRQTLGQGPEFLTYFQNEAQLEKSRLLSDRFSAERPKGSFSTLEIQRTEQGDSAMYLCASSLRDRVVSPLHFGNGTRLTVT.